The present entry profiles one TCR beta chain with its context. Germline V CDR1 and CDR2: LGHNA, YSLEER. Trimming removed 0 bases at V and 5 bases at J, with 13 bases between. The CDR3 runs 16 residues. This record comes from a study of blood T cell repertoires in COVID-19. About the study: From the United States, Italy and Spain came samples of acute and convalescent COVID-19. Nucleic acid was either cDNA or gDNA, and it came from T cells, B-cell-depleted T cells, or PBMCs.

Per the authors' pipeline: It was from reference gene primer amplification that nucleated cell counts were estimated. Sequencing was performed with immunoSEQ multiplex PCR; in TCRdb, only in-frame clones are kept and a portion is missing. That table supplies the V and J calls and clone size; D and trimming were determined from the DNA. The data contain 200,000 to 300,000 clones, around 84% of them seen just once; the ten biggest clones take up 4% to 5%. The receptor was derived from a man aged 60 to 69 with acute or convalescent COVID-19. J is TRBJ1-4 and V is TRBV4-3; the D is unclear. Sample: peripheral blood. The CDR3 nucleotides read TGCGCCAGCAGCCAAGATCCTGTCCTCCTAAATGAAAAACTGTTTTTT. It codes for CASSQDPVLLNEKLFF.